This T cell receptor beta chain was profiled in a study of blood T cell repertoires in COVID-19. Sequencing used immunoSEQ multiplex PCR; TCRdb keeps in-frame clones, though not all of them. In the table there are 310,000 or so clones, about nine tenths of which are singletons. This clone has only one observation. The sample comprised PBMCs or T cells enriched from blood (not recorded which). This clonotype originated in a woman aged 25-40 years who had recovered from COVID-19.

In DNA, the CDR3 is TGTGCCATCAGTGAGCCCGGGCCGGGGGGGCAGCCCCAGCATTTT. Amino acid sequence: CAISEPGPGGQPQHF. The V call is TRBV10-3, the J call TRBJ1-5; TRBD1 might be the D (5 bases). The V end was cut by 2 bases, the J end by 7 bases, with 15 bases between. The germline V gene has CDR1 ENHRY and CDR2 SYGVKD. The CDR3 has 15 residues.